These T cell receptor beta chains were read from a single sample in a study of immune heterogeneity within non-small cell lung tumors. A single record per CDR3 protein comes from TCRdb applying MiXCR to the multiplex PCR reads. The sample shows around 23,000 distinct CDR3 sequences, around a quarter of them seen only once. Sequenced input: lung tumor tissue. All receptors come from a man aged 35 to 55 with non-small cell lung cancer. Both conserved end residues are part of each CDR3. The D gene is left open where the match is weak. Expanded clones are given a class, and other clones once, few, many or no size at all.

d_call	clone_size	v_call	j_call	cdr3_aa	cdr3_nt
-	few	TRBV10-3	TRBJ1-2	CAIGEGHGYTF	TGTGCCATCGGGGAGGGCCATGGCTACACCTTC
TRBD1	-	TRBV6-9	TRBJ2-5	CASSYRGMRGLDTQYF	TGTGCCAGCAGTTATAGGGGAATGAGGGGGCTAGATACCCAGTACTTC
TRBD1	medium-sized	TRBV6-2/TRBV6-3	TRBJ1-5	CASSYVLDRGLQPQHF	TGTGCCAGCAGTTATGTTCTTGACAGGGGGCTTCAGCCCCAGCATTTT
-	many	TRBV4-1	TRBJ1-5	CASSQGRAQNQPQHF	TGCGCCAGCAGCCAGGGCAGAGCCCAGAATCAGCCCCAGCATTTT
-	-	TRBV20-1	TRBJ1-4	CSASRDFVVEKLFF	TGCAGTGCTAGTCGGGACTTCGTCGTTGAAAAACTGTTTTTT
-	few	TRBV7-9	TRBJ2-1	CASSLDDYGPRLLQFF	TGTGCCAGCAGCTTAGATGACTATGGGCCAAGGCTCCTGCAGTTCTTC
-	medium-sized	TRBV30	TRBJ2-1	CAWSTGGGLDEQFF	TGTGCCTGGAGTACTGGAGGAGGGTTGGATGAGCAGTTCTTC
TRBD1	many	TRBV27	TRBJ1-6	CASSLSDRGVSPLHF	TGTGCCAGCAGTTTGTCGGACAGGGGGGTTTCACCCCTCCACTTT
-	medium-sized	TRBV6-5	TRBJ2-7	CASSYSSGEGYEQYF	TGTGCCAGCAGTTACTCGTCAGGGGAGGGCTACGAGCAGTACTTC
TRBD1	few	TRBV20-1	TRBJ2-1	CSTRVGGQGARSEQFF	TGCAGTACTAGAGTAGGTGGGCAGGGGGCGCGATCTGAGCAGTTCTTC
-	many	TRBV6-2/TRBV6-3	TRBJ2-5	CASSYQETQYF	TGTGCCAGCAGTTACCAGGAGACCCAGTACTTC
TRBD1	-	TRBV5-1	TRBJ1-3	CASIFVTGGNTIYF	TGCGCCAGCATCTTTGTGACAGGGGGCAACACCATATATTTT
-	many	TRBV12-3/TRBV12-4	TRBJ2-1	CASSLGGSRYNEQFF	TGTGCCAGCAGTTTAGGAGGGAGCAGGTACAATGAGCAGTTCTTC
TRBD1	-	TRBV14	TRBJ1-2	CASSPRTGYHGYTF	TGTGCCAGCAGCCCCCGGACAGGGTACCATGGCTACACCTTC
-	many	TRBV12-3/TRBV12-4	TRBJ2-7	CASSLTWTYEQYF	TGTGCCAGCAGTTTGACTTGGACCTACGAGCAGTACTTC
-	many	TRBV6-2/TRBV6-3	TRBJ1-1	CATGEGYTEAFF	TGTGCCACTGGCGAGGGGTACACTGAAGCTTTCTTT
-	-	TRBV2	TRBJ2-5	CASSGGRRQETQYF	TGTGCCAGCAGTGGGGGCCGGCGCCAAGAGACCCAGTACTTC
-	-	TRBV16	TRBJ2-5	CASSQRFAGGGQETQYF	TGTGCCAGCAGCCAAAGGTTCGCAGGGGGAGGCCAAGAGACCCAGTACTTC
TRBD2	many	TRBV6-2/TRBV6-3	TRBJ2-2	CASSYSGLAGERTGELFF	TGTGCCAGCAGTTATTCGGGACTAGCGGGAGAGCGGACCGGGGAGCTGTTTTTT
-	medium-sized	TRBV28	TRBJ2-7	CASSFVGGGPREQYF	TGTGCCAGCAGTTTTGTGGGAGGTGGCCCGCGGGAGCAGTACTTC
TRBD1	many	TRBV28	TRBJ1-2	CASSLYGQGAKGYTF	TGTGCCAGCAGTTTATACGGACAGGGGGCAAAAGGCTACACCTTC
-	-	TRBV7-9	TRBJ1-6	CASSDTGAGNSPLHF	TGTGCCAGCAGCGACACGGGGGCTGGCAATTCACCCCTCCACTTT
TRBD2	-	TRBV19	TRBJ2-5	CASSIGGQGSGSGKTQYF	TGTGCCAGTAGTATAGGGGGGCAGGGTAGCGGGAGTGGAAAGACCCAGTACTTC
TRBD1	-	TRBV4-2	TRBJ2-7	CASSRRDREYEQYF	TGTGCCAGCAGCCGCCGGGACAGGGAGTACGAGCAGTACTTC
-	-	TRBV11-2	TRBJ2-1	CASSLAWGGVNEQFF	TGTGCCAGCAGCTTAGCCTGGGGTGGGGTCAATGAGCAGTTCTTC
TRBD2	-	TRBV20-1	TRBJ2-3	CSASRPTSGNTDTQYF	TGCAGTGCTAGCAGACCGACTAGCGGGAACACAGATACGCAGTATTTT
-	few	TRBV20-1	TRBJ2-3	CSARDIGTDTQYF	TGCAGTGCTAGAGATATTGGGACAGATACGCAGTATTTT